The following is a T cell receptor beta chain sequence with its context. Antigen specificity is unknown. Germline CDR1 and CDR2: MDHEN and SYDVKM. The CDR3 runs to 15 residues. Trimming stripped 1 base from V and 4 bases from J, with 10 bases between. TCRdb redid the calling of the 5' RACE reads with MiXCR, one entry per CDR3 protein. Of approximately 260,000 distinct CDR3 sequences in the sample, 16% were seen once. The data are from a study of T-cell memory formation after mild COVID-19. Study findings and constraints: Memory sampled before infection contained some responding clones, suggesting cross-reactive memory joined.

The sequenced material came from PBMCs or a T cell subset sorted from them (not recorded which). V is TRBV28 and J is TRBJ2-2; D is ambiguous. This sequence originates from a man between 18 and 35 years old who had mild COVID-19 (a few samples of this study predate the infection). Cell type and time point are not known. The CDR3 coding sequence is TGTGCCAGCAGTTTATTGGGGTCGGGCACCGGGGAGCTGTTTTTT. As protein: CASSLLGSGTGELFF.